The 10 T cell receptor beta chains below come from one sample, sequenced in a study of human T cells and chemical hapten exposure. MiXCR, applied by TCRdb to the RACE reads, yields one record per CDR3 protein. The sample yields about 100,000 distinct CDR3 sequences, approximately 11% seen once. This sample's time point: patch test 1, 2 weeks after DPC sensitization. Treatment of the sample: therapeutic diphenylcyclopropenone sensitization with weekly scalp DPC. Here the sequenced sample was whole blood, taken in connection with sensitization to the hapten diphenylcyclopropenone (DPC). Every receptor here comes from a woman aged 35 to 49 with alopecia areata. Some clones in this sample may be carry-over from other donors' samples.

V gene TRBV18 combines with J gene TRBJ1-1; possible D gene TRBD1, 5 bases. The CDR3 runs 16 residues. Germline lookup yields CDR1 KGHSH and CDR2 LQKENI. V lost 4 bases and J lost 0, with 15 bases in between. CDR3 loop: CASSLAQADMNTEAFF. The DNA of the CDR3 is TGTGCCAGCTCACTTGCCCAGGCGGACATGAACACTGAAGCTTTCTTT.

The V gene is TRBV30, the J gene TRBJ2-7; 7 bases are a match to TRBD1. V trimming: 2 bases; J trimming: 2 bases; junction bases outside the gene matches: 6. Looked up from germline, CDR1 is GTSNPN and CDR2 is SVGIG (reference sequence). CDR3 length: 14 residues. This chain's CDR3 is CAWSQQGFAYEQYF. The CDR3 coding sequence is TGTGCCTGGAGTCAACAGGGGTTCGCCTACGAGCAGTACTTC.

This clonotype has a handful of counts. The gene calls are TRBV30 and TRBJ2-5; 7 nucleotides align to TRBD2. Germline lookup yields CDR1 GTSNPN and CDR2 SVGIG (reference sequence). V gave up 4 bases and J gave up 4 bases; unmatched junction bases: 9. The CDR3 sequence is 14 residues long. The CDR3 here is CAWTPSTSSETQYF. For the CDR3, the DNA is TGTGCCTGGACCCCCTCGACTAGCTCAGAGACCCAGTACTTC.

In its sample, this clonotype was seen many times. The CDR3 sequence is CASSLDLESAQYF. CDR3 nucleotides: TGTGCCAGCTCACTAGATCTGGAGTCTGCGCAGTATTTT. This rearrangement joins TRBV18 to TRBJ2-3, with unresolved D. Germline assignment: CDR1 KGHSH and CDR2 LQKENI. The CDR3 spans 13 residues. Trimming removed 4 bases from V and 10 bases from J, with 15 bases in between.

Ten or more counts support this clonotype. The chain is built from TRBV19 and TRBJ1-1; the D is unclear. CDR3 length: 16 amino acids. Germline-derived CDR1 and CDR2 are LNHDA and SQIVND (reference sequence). The germline V and J ends were trimmed by 2 bases and 4 bases, with 17 bases remaining between them. This chain's CDR3 is CASSIPGSLMGTEAFF. The CDR3 DNA reads TGTGCCAGTAGTATACCGGGATCCCTGATGGGCACTGAAGCTTTCTTT.

The sample holds a few counts of this clonotype. Mismatch with germline at one junction end may stem from a read error. The chain carries TRBV4-3 and TRBJ1-2, with D tentatively TRBD1 (5 bases). This CDR3 contains 12 residues. Per germline, CDR1 LGHNA and CDR2 YSLEER. CDR3 sequence (DNA): TGCGCCAGCAGCCAAGATCGGGACCTCCTATCCTTC. Amino acids: CASSQDRDLLSF.

This clonotype has a count of ten or more. The V call is TRBV29-1, the J call TRBJ1-6, with D possibly matching TRBD1 (5 bases). Germline V gene lookup returns CDR1 SQVTM and CDR2 ANQGSEA. The CDR3 totals 13 residues. V dropped 7 bases and J dropped 10 bases, with 17 bases sitting between them. CDR3 in amino acids: CSAAEGFSSPLHF. The CDR3 nucleotides are TGCAGCGCCGCTGAGGGGTTCAGCTCACCCCTCCACTTT.

This chain connects TRBV7-2 to TRBJ2-7; D is possibly TRBD1 (6 bases). CDR1 SGHTA and CDR2 FQGNSA come from the germline V gene. Trimming stripped 5 bases from V and 5 bases from J, with 19 bases between. The CDR3 totals 15 residues. The CDR3 spells CASSPEGQGSDEQYF. In DNA form, the CDR3 reads TGTGCCAGCAGCCCCGAAGGGCAGGGGAGTGACGAGCAGTACTTC.

This clonotype came up a few times. The V and J genes are TRBV7-2 and TRBJ2-3; D might be TRBD1 (6 bases). V gave up 5 bases and J gave up 0 bases, with 12 bases separating them. Germline V gene data show CDR1 as SGHTA and CDR2 as FQGNSA. The CDR3 consists of 15 residues. The CDR3 region has the DNA TGTGCCAGCAGCCTACAGGGACCTAGCACAGATACGCAGTATTTT. This codes for CASSLQGPSTDTQYF. Using reference TRBV7-2 and TRBJ2-3 for the parts outside the CDR3, the full variable domain is GAGVSQSPSNKVTEKGKDVELRCDPISGHTALYWYRQSLGQGLEFLIYFQGNSAPDKSGLPSDRFSAERTGGSVSTLTIQRTQQEDSAVYLCASSLQGPSTDTQYFGPGTRLTVL.

This clonotype was seen at least ten times. This chain links TRBV7-8 with TRBJ2-3; unclear D gene. This CDR3 is built from 14 residues. Germline values: CDR1 SGHVS, CDR2 FQNEAQ. Trimming cost V 2 bases and J 2 bases, with 8 bases left between them. CDR3: CASSLRRNTDTQYF. CDR3 bases: TGTGCCAGCAGCTTAAGGAGAAACACAGATACGCAGTATTTT.